The 30 T cell receptor beta chains listed next were all sequenced from one sample in a study of CD8 T cells in Susac syndrome. RNA amounts of about 0.45 to 1 ug underwent reverse transcription with random hexamers. Via MiXCR, TCRdb re-called the immunoSEQ multiplex PCR reads, giving one row per CDR3 protein. Of some 170,000 distinct CDR3 sequences detected, roughly 95% appear once; the ten largest clones hold roughly 0.1%. Sequenced sample: CD4+ T cells from PBMCs. These receptors came from a human donor with multiple sclerosis.

The chain recombines TRBV10-3 with TRBJ1-1; TRBD1 agrees at 8 bases. V lost 3 bases to trimming and J lost 0 bases; unmatched junction nucleotides: 3. CDR3 length equals 15 residues. CDR1 ENHRY and CDR2 SYGVKD come from the germline V gene. CDR3 bases: TGTGCCATCAGTGACAGGGGGCGGGTGAACACTGAAGCTTTCTTT. Encoded protein: CAISDRGRVNTEAFF.

This clonotype was observed a single time. This chain connects TRBV4-1 to TRBJ2-2; unclear D gene. Germline lookup yields CDR1 MGHRA and CDR2 YSYEKL. The CDR3 extends over 14 amino acids. Trimming stripped 1 base from V and 5 bases from J, with 8 bases between. The CDR3 DNA reads as TGCGCCAGCAGCCAAGGTGGTCAAACCGGGGAGCTGTTTTTT. Amino acid sequence: CASSQGGQTGELFF.

The CDR3 reads CASSLTGDQPQHF. CDR3 in DNA: TGTGCCAGCAGCTTAACAGGGGATCAGCCCCAGCATTTT. The chain has TRBV9 and TRBJ1-5; 7 nucleotides agree with TRBD1. Germline V gene data show CDR1 as SGDLS and CDR2 as YYNGEE. Unmatched junction bases numbered 3, after V lost 4 bases and J lost 5 bases. This CDR3 comprises 13 residues.

V is TRBV23-1 and J is TRBJ2-2, with D uncertain. TRBV23-1 belongs to the ORF category, with a function that is uncertain. This CDR3 is 14 amino acids long. Trimming cost V 10 bases and J 5 bases, with 17 bases left between them. CDR3 sequence (DNA): TGCGCCACCCTGGTGGGTAGGAGAACCGGGGAGCTGTTTTTT. Amino acids: CATLVGRRTGELFF.

The V and J genes are TRBV29-1 and TRBJ2-1; 14 bases fit TRBD2. In germline, CDR1 is SQVTM, CDR2 ANQGSEA. With 5 bases clipped from V and 6 bases from J, the junction kept 12 bases outside the gene matches. This CDR3 comprises 17 residues. CDR3 DNA sequence: TGCAGCGTTCCAATCGGGACTAGCGGGAGAATGCGCAATGAGCAGTTCTTC. This sequence encodes CSVPIGTSGRMRNEQFF.

The chain carries TRBV7-9 and TRBJ2-2; unclear D gene. The CDR3 is 12 residues long. Trimming took off 0 bases at V and 8 bases at J, with 4 bases between the two ends. Germline CDR1 reads SEHNR; CDR2 reads FQNEAQ (reference sequence). The DNA of the CDR3 is TGTGCCAGCAGCTTAGCTCCTGGGGAGCTGTTTTTT. Encoded protein: CASSLAPGELFF.

The V call is TRBV5-6, the J call TRBJ1-1; 8 bases are shared with TRBD1. V shed 4 bases, J shed 10 bases, and the junction held 9 bases outside the gene matches. The length of the CDR3 is 13 residues. Germline assignment: CDR1 SGHDT and CDR2 YYEEEE. The CDR3 DNA is TGTGCCAGCAGCCAAGACAGGGGCCTTAGAGCTTTCTTT. Translation: CASSQDRGLRAFF. Full variable domain (remainder filled in from reference TRBV5-6 and TRBJ1-1): DAGVTQSPTHLIKTRGQQVTLRCSPKSGHDTVSWYQQALGQGPQFIFQYYEEEERQRGNFPDRFSGHQFPNYSSELNVNALLLGDSALYLCASSQDRGLRAFFGQGTRLTVV.

The chain employs TRBV13 and TRBJ1-2; the match to TRBD1 covers 7 bases. Looked up from germline, CDR1 is PRHDT and CDR2 is FYEKMQ (reference sequence). V gave up 0 bases and J gave up 3 bases; unmatched junction bases: 1. CDR3 length: 14 amino acids. CDR3 residues: CASSLGGGHYGYTF. The CDR3 DNA is TGTGCCAGCAGCTTAGGAGGGGGCCACTATGGCTACACCTTC. The whole variable domain, filled in from reference TRBV13 and TRBJ1-2, reads AAGVIQSPRHLIKEKRETATLKCYPIPRHDTVYWYQQGPGQDPQFLISFYEKMQSDKGSIPDRFSAQQFSDYHSELNMSSLELGDSALYFCASSLGGGHYGYTFGSGTRLTVV.

The chain recombines TRBV20-1 with TRBJ2-4; 8 bases are a match to TRBD2. This CDR3 has 13 amino acids. Germline V gene sequence: CDR1 DFQATT, CDR2 SNEGSKA (reference sequence). The junction had 1 base not matched to a gene; V was cut back by 0 bases and J by 6 bases. DNA for the CDR3: TGCAGTGCTAGAGAGGCGGGAGGAAACATTCAGTACTTC. Translation gives CSAREAGGNIQYF.

The chain employs TRBV19 and TRBJ2-1; 7 bases are shared with TRBD2. CDR3 size: 14 residues. Unmatched junction bases numbered 10, after V lost 5 bases and J lost 9 bases. Germline CDR1 and CDR2: LNHDA and SQIVND (reference sequence). The CDR3 DNA follows: TGTGCCAGTAGTCTCCGAGGTGGGAGGGGTGAGCAGTTCTTC. It specifies CASSLRGGRGEQFF.

The V call is TRBV5-1, the J call TRBJ1-1; 8 bases line up with TRBD1. This CDR3 has 15 amino acids. Germline V gives CDR1 SGHRS, CDR2 YFSETQ. The V and J ends lost 3 bases and 1 base, in that order; junction bases with no gene match: 5. The CDR3 DNA sequence: TGCGCCAGCAGCTGGGGTACAGGGGGGAACACTGAAGCTTTCTTT. Translation gives CASSWGTGGNTEAFF. The full variable domain, with the rest looked up from reference TRBV5-1 and TRBJ1-1, is KAGVTQTPRYLIKTRGQQVTLSCSPISGHRSVSWYQQTPGQGLQFLFEYFSETQRNKGNFPGRFSGRQFSNSRSEMNVSTLELGDSALYLCASSWGTGGNTEAFFGQGTRLTVV.

The rearrangement links TRBV29-1 to TRBJ2-5; D is perhaps TRBD1 (5 bases). The germline V gene encodes CDR1 SQVTM and CDR2 ANQGSEA. This CDR3 comprises 12 residues. Trimming shortened V by 4 bases and J by 1 base, and 7 bases separated the two germline ends. The CDR3 sequence: CSVGGTQETQYF. The CDR3 nucleotides are TGCAGCGTTGGGGGCACCCAAGAGACCCAGTACTTC.

The V gene is TRBV29-1, the J gene TRBJ2-1; D is possibly TRBD2 (6 bases). V lost 7 bases and J 0 bases, leaving 13 bases between the germline ends. The germline V gene has CDR1 SQVTM and CDR2 ANQGSEA. This CDR3 has 14 residues. The CDR3 DNA is TGCAGCGCCCTTAGCGGCACCTCCTACAATGAGCAGTTCTTC. Protein: CSALSGTSYNEQFF.

The V gene is TRBV4-1, the J gene TRBJ2-7; D perhaps matches TRBD2 (5 bases). V dropped 0 bases and J dropped 0 bases, with 15 bases sitting between them. Germline V CDR1 and CDR2: MGHRA, YSYEKL. This CDR3 contains 17 residues. CDR3 loop: CASSQDVMGSLSYEQYF. CDR3 DNA: TGCGCCAGCAGCCAAGATGTCATGGGGAGCCTCTCCTACGAGCAGTACTTC.

V is TRBV10-3 and J is TRBJ2-3; 7 positions match TRBD2. J lost 2 bases, V lost 2 bases, and 1 base had no gene match. The CDR3 totals 14 residues. Germline V gene sequence: CDR1 ENHRY, CDR2 SYGVKD. Here the CDR3 reads CAISEREVTDTQYF. The CDR3 bases are TGTGCCATCAGTGAGCGGGAGGTCACAGATACGCAGTATTTT.

V usage is TRBV29-1 and J usage is TRBJ2-5, with 13 nucleotides matching TRBD2. Trimming took 3 bases from V and 4 from J; bases not matched to a gene: 11. This CDR3 spans 17 amino acids. Germline V gives CDR1 SQVTM, CDR2 ANQGSEA. The CDR3 region is CSVDPRLAGGGGETQYF. The CDR3 nucleotides are TGCAGCGTTGATCCGAGACTAGCGGGAGGTGGGGGAGAGACCCAGTACTTC. Variable domain in full (rest from reference TRBV29-1 and TRBJ2-5): SAVISQKPSRDICQRGTSLTIQCQVDSQVTMMFWYRQQPGQSLTLIATANQGSEATYESGFVIDKFPISRPNLTFSTLTVSNMSPEDSSIYLCSVDPRLAGGGGETQYFGPGTRLLVL.

On this clonotype itself: One junction end does not reproduce the germline sequence, and a read error may be involved. The rearrangement uses TRBV29-1 and TRBJ1-3; D is unclear. The CDR3 length is 12 residues. Germline V gives CDR1 SQVTM, CDR2 ANQGSEA. CDR3 nucleotides: TGCACCGTTCGGCTCTCCACAAACACCATATATTTT. This codes for CTVRLSTNTIYF.

The chain joins TRBV28 to TRBJ1-4; TRBD1 matches at 8 bases. Germline V gene lookup returns CDR1 MDHEN and CDR2 SYDVKM. The trim removed 10 bases at V and 8 bases at J, leaving 15 bases unmatched. The length of the CDR3 is 15 residues. CDR3 amino acids: CATVDRVGSREKLFF. CDR3 bases: TGTGCCACCGTGGACAGGGTGGGTTCGAGGGAAAAACTGTTTTTT.

The CDR3 reads CAIRSLSSGANVLTF. CDR3 nucleotide sequence: TGTGCCATTAGGTCTCTAAGCTCTGGGGCCAACGTCCTGACTTTC. V is TRBV6-1 and J is TRBJ2-6, with D unclear. The CDR3 runs to 15 residues. CDR1 is MNHNS and CDR2 is SASEGT in the germline V gene. Trimming removed 10 bases at V and 0 bases at J, with 13 bases between.

This chain links TRBV6-2 or TRBV6-3 with TRBJ2-7; either TRBD1 or TRBD2 may supply D (5 bases each). The germline CDR1 and CDR2 sequences are MNHEY and SVGEGT. Between the trimmed V and J ends, which lost 6 bases and 0 bases, there was a span of 12 bases. The CDR3 has 14 amino acids. CDR3 loop: CASSWGSVSYEQYF. In nucleotides, the CDR3 is TGTGCCAGCAGCTGGGGGTCGGTCTCCTACGAGCAGTACTTC.

The chain recombines TRBV29-1 with TRBJ2-6; tentative D call: TRBD2 (5 bases). The CDR3 is 18 amino acids. Germline values: CDR1 SQVTM, CDR2 ANQGSEA. V was pared by 4 bases and J by 2 bases, with 21 bases between. CDR3 sequence: CSVGVGSSGFAGANVLTF. CDR3 nucleotides: TGCAGCGTTGGAGTAGGGAGTTCCGGTTTTGCTGGGGCCAACGTCCTGACTTTC.

The gene calls are TRBV6-5 and TRBJ1-2; 7 nucleotides match TRBD1. The germline V gene encodes CDR1 MNHEY and CDR2 SVGAGI. The CDR3 runs to 15 residues. The J segment lost 2 bases and the V segment lost 7 bases, leaving 10 bases of the junction unmatched. Written as DNA, the CDR3 is TGTGCCAGCAACAGGGACAGTAGCAAGAACTATGGCTACACCTTC. Its protein product is CASNRDSSKNYGYTF.

This sequence joins TRBV18 and TRBJ1-5; 7 bases line up with TRBD1. CDR1 and CDR2 from the germline V gene are KGHSH and LQKENI. Trimming at V came to 6 bases and at J to 7 bases, leaving 12 bases not matched to a gene. This CDR3 comprises 15 residues. CDR3 sequence: CASSGAPGGEQPQHF. Written as DNA, the CDR3 is TGTGCCAGCTCGGGGGCACCAGGGGGAGAACAGCCCCAGCATTTT.

The chain recombines TRBV7-9 with TRBJ1-5; 9 bases map to TRBD1. Germline V gene sequence: CDR1 SEHNR, CDR2 FQNEAQ (reference sequence). The junction had 13 bases not matched to a gene; V was cut back by 5 bases and J by 5 bases. This CDR3 region has 17 residues. The CDR3 loop reads CASSLGQGITTDQPQHF. In nucleotides, the CDR3 is TGTGCCAGCAGCCTTGGACAGGGGATAACTACTGATCAGCCCCAGCATTTT.

DNA of the CDR3: TGTGCCAGCAGTCGAGGGGGAGGTGGTGAAAAACTGTTTTTT. Translation gives CASSRGGGGEKLFF. The chain combines TRBV7-9 with TRBJ1-4; tentatively, D is TRBD1 (6 bases). The CDR3 is 14 residues long. V dropped 6 bases and J dropped 7 bases, with 15 bases sitting between them. Germline values: CDR1 SEHNR, CDR2 FQNEAQ (reference sequence).

As DNA, the CDR3 is TGCAGTGTAACCCCTTTCGGGACAGGGGCCCTTAACTATGGCTACACCTTC. Protein: CSVTPFGTGALNYGYTF. The chain employs TRBV20-1 and TRBJ1-2; 10 bases map to TRBD1. This CDR3 is 17 amino acids long. V lost 7 bases, J lost 1 base, and 15 bases stayed unmatched. CDR1 DFQATT and CDR2 SNEGSKA come from the germline V gene (reference sequence).

The genes are TRBV30 and TRBJ1-2; no definite D call. The V gene lost 8 bases and the J gene lost 4 bases, with 20 bases spanning the gap. The CDR3 totals 14 residues. In germline, CDR1 is GTSNPN, CDR2 SVGIG (reference sequence). This CDR3 reads CATRQKGRIYGYTF. For the CDR3, the DNA is TGTGCCACCCGGCAGAAAGGACGCATCTATGGCTACACCTTC.

The chain employs TRBV6-4 and TRBJ1-5, with D unresolved. V was clipped by 5 bases and J by 5 bases, with 10 bases between them. Germline assignment: CDR1 MRHNA and CDR2 SNTAGT. This CDR3 contains 13 residues. The CDR3 bases are TGTGCCAGCAGTACAGAAGCTTATCAGCCCCAGCATTTT. This codes for CASSTEAYQPQHF.

This chain joins TRBV28 and TRBJ1-3; D is possibly TRBD1 (6 bases). CDR3 length: 16 residues. V lost 6 bases and J 0 bases, leaving 15 bases between the germline ends. Germline lookup yields CDR1 MDHEN and CDR2 SYDVKM. CDR3 amino acids: CASSLIQGSSGNTIYF. The CDR3, as DNA: TGTGCCAGCAGCTTGATCCAGGGGAGCTCTGGAAACACCATATATTTT.

The chain has TRBV7-6 and TRBJ2-2, with 9 bases fitting TRBD2. The junction had 4 bases not matched to a gene; V was cut back by 4 bases and J by 4 bases. The V gene's germline CDR1 is SGHVS and CDR2 FNYEAQ. The CDR3 extends over 15 amino acids. The CDR3 protein is CASSSREGITGELFF. The CDR3 DNA sequence: TGTGCCAGCAGCTCGCGGGAGGGAATCACCGGGGAGCTGTTTTTT. The full variable domain, rest sourced from reference TRBV7-6 and TRBJ2-2, is GAGVSQSPRYKVTKRGQDVALRCDPISGHVSLYWYRQALGQGPEFLTYFNYEAQQDKSGLPNDRFSAERPEGSISTLTIQRTEQRDSAMYRCASSSREGITGELFFGEGSRLTVL.